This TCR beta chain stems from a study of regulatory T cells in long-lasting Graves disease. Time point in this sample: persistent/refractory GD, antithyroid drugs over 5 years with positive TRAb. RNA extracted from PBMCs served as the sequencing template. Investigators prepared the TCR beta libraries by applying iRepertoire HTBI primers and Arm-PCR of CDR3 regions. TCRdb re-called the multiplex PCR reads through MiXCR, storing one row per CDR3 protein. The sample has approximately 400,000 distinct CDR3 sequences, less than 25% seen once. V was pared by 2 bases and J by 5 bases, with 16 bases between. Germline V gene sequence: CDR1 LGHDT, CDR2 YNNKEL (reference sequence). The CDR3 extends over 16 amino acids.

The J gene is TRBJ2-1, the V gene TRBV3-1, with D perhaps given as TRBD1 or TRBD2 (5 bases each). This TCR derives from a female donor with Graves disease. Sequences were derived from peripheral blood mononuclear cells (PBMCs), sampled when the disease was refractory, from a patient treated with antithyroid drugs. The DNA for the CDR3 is TGTGCCAGCAGCCAACGCTCCGGACTGGACAACAATGAGCAGTTCTTC. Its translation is CASSQRSGLDNNEQFF.